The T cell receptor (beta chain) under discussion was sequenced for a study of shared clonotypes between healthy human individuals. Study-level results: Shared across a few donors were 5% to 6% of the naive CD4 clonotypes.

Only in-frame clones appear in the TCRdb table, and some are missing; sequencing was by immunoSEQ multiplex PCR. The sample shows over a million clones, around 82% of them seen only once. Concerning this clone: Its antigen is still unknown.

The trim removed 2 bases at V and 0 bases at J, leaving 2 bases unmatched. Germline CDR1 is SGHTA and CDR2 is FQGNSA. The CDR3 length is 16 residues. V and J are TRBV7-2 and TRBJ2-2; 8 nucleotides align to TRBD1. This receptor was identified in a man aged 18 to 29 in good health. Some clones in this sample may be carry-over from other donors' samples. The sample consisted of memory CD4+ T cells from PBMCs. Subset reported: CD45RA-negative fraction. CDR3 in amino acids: CASSLRQGTNTGELFF. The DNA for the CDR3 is TGTGCCAGCAGCTTACGACAGGGGACGAACACCGGGGAGCTGTTTTTT.